Sequencing of this T cell receptor (beta chain) was carried out in a study of STAT5B mutations in CD4+ large granular lymphocyte leukemia. Study as a whole: The CDR3 'QG' motif was associated with a particular HLA allele among healthy donors. Study-level findings and limits: Approximately 25% of private leukemic clonotypes occurred rarely in other patients' non-leukemic repertoires. Patient CD4-sorted repertoires stayed more clonal than healthy ones after leukemic-clone removal.

Comments on this clone: The antigen is not known.

Sequenced by immunoSEQ multiplex PCR; TCRdb stores in-frame clones only, minus some. The table shows approximately 49,000 clones, with 55% to 75% occurring only once. The CDR3 length is 13 residues. CDR1 and CDR2 from the germline V gene are SGHDT and YYEEEE. With 3 bases removed from V and 6 bases from J, the gap between germline ends came to 12 bases. This sequence joins TRBV5-6 and TRBJ1-1; D perhaps matches TRBD1 (5 bases). The sample consisted of CD4+ T cells from blood buffy coats. The sequence came from a human donor in good health. The CDR3 nucleotides read TGTGCCAGCAGCTGGGGGGTAGGGGCTGAAGCTTTCTTT. Translated: CASSWGVGAEAFF. The whole variable domain, filled in from reference TRBV5-6 and TRBJ1-1, reads DAGVTQSPTHLIKTRGQQVTLRCSPKSGHDTVSWYQQALGQGPQFIFQYYEEEERQRGNFPDRFSGHQFPNYSSELNVNALLLGDSALYLCASSWGVGAEAFFGQGTRLTVV.